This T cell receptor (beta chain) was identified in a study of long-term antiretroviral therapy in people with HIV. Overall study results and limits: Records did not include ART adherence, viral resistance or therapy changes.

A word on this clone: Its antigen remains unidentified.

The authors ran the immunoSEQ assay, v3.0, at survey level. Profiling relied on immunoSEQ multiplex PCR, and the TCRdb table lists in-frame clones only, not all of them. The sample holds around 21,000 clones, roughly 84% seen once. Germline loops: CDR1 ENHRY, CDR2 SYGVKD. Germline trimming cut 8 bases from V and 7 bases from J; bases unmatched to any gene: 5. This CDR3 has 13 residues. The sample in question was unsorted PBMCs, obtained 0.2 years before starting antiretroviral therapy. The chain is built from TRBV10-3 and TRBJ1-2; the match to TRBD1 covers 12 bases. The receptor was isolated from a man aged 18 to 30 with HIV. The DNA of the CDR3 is TGTGCCATCGCCGGGACAGGGGGCGTTGGCTACACCTTC. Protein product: CAIAGTGGVGYTF.